This T cell receptor beta chain is from a study of T cell repertoires in cytomegalovirus infection. Only a few counts were recorded for this clonotype. What it binds is unknown. TCRdb processed the reads anew with MiXCR; each CDR3 protein has one entry. The table includes roughly 150,000 distinct CDR3 sequences, about 20% detected once. This CDR3 region has 13 residues. The V gene lost 2 bases and the J gene lost 3 bases, with 9 bases spanning the gap. In germline, CDR1 is SGHDT, CDR2 YYEEEE. The sequencing here drew on CD8+ T cells from cultured PBMCs, taken from culture after CMV antigen stimulation. The chain uses TRBV5-6 and TRBJ2-7; D not certain. This sequence originates from a human donor in good health (CMV status not recorded). Some clones in this sample may be carry-over from other donors' samples. The CDR3 is CASSLRPNYEQYF. CDR3 sequence (DNA): TGTGCCAGCAGCTTAAGGCCGAACTACGAGCAGTACTTC.